These 21 T cell receptor beta chains originate from one sample sequenced in a study of cytomegalovirus exposure and HLA in healthy donors. The PCR was carried out with 60 Vbeta primers and 13 Jbeta primers. This table comes from immunoSEQ multiplex PCR, and its TCRdb copy is limited to in-frame clones, with some not included. Among under 100,000 clones listed, around three quarters were seen once. Material for sequencing was PBMCs. These receptors were obtained from a woman aged 45 to 65 in good health and CMV-seropositive.

In its sample, this clone was seen a few times. CDR3 sequence (DNA): TGTGCCACCAGCAGAGATCAACTAGCGGGAGAAGATACGCAGTATTTT. Its translation: CATSRDQLAGEDTQYF. The J gene is TRBJ2-3, the V gene TRBV15, with 11 bases matching TRBD2. CDR3 size: 16 residues. Germline lookup yields CDR1 LNHNV and CDR2 YYDKDF (reference sequence). With V trimmed by 0 bases and J by 5 bases, 4 bases remained unmatched.

This rearrangement joins TRBV15 to TRBJ1-1; 7 positions agree with TRBD1. Germline assignment: CDR1 LNHNV and CDR2 YYDKDF (reference sequence). The CDR3 contains 14 residues. Unmatched junction bases numbered 0, after V lost 1 base and J lost 1 base. Here the CDR3 DNA reads TGTGCCACCAGCAGAGGACAGGGGAACACTGAAGCTTTCTTT. Protein product: CATSRGQGNTEAFF.

The V gene is TRBV11-2, the J gene TRBJ2-2; TRBD2 agrees at 9 bases. CDR1 is SGHAT and CDR2 is FQNNGV in the germline V gene. Germline trimming cut 3 bases from V and 1 base from J; bases unmatched to any gene: 9. CDR3 length: 18 residues. CDR3 protein: CASSFKGLAGRNTGELFF. CDR3 in DNA: TGTGCCAGCAGCTTCAAGGGGCTAGCGGGACGGAACACCGGGGAGCTGTTTTTT.

This clone was seen more than once but under ten times. The V and J genes are TRBV28 and TRBJ2-3; D is ambiguous. The CDR3 has 16 amino acids. V was shortened by 3 bases and J by 5 bases, with 18 bases between the two germline ends. Germline V lookup: CDR1 MDHEN, CDR2 SYDVKM. In DNA, the CDR3 is TGTGCCAGCAGTTTCTCAAGGAGAAGTGTTATAGATACGCAGTATTTT. Translating gives CASSFSRRSVIDTQYF.

The rearrangement links TRBV5-1 to TRBJ2-7; D may be TRBD2 (5 bases). Trimming took 2 bases from V and 0 from J, leaving 15 bases between them. Germline CDR1 and CDR2: SGHRS and YFSETQ. This CDR3 contains 16 residues. CDR3 sequence: CASSFLAGELSYEQYF. The DNA of the CDR3 is TGCGCCAGCAGCTTCCTAGCAGGTGAGCTCTCCTACGAGCAGTACTTC. Full variable domain (outside the CDR3, taken from reference TRBV5-1 and TRBJ2-7): KAGVTQTPRYLIKTRGQQVTLSCSPISGHRSVSWYQQTPGQGLQFLFEYFSETQRNKGNFPGRFSGRQFSNSRSEMNVSTLELGDSALYLCASSFLAGELSYEQYFGPGTRLTVT.

This clone is a singleton in its sample. The V call is TRBV25-1, the J call TRBJ2-1; possibly TRBD2 for D (7 bases). Trimming took off 8 bases at V and 3 bases at J, with 14 bases between the two ends. CDR1 is MGHDK, CDR2 SYGVNS, per germline. The CDR3 runs to 14 residues. CDR3 amino acids: CASGRGADYNEQFF. The CDR3 bases are TGTGCCAGCGGACGGGGGGCTGACTACAATGAGCAGTTCTTC.

The chain has TRBV7-2 and TRBJ1-3; D possibly corresponds to TRBD1 (6 bases). CDR3 length: 16 residues. V dropped 5 bases and J dropped 0 bases, with 14 bases sitting between them. Germline lookup yields CDR1 SGHTA and CDR2 FQGNSA. The DNA of the CDR3 is TGTGCCAGCAGCCAGTACGCGGGGGCCTCTGGAAACACCATATATTTT. It codes for CASSQYAGASGNTIYF.

The genes are TRBV6-1 and TRBJ2-2; 10 nucleotides match TRBD2. The V gene's germline CDR1 is MNHNS and CDR2 SASEGT. V dropped 4 bases and J dropped 3; count of bases not matched to a gene: 2. CDR3 length: 15 amino acids. CDR3 amino acids: CASSVGLADTGELFF. CDR3 DNA: TGTGCCAGCAGTGTCGGACTAGCGGACACCGGGGAGCTGTTTTTT.

This clone was counted a few times. V usage is TRBV29-1 and J usage is TRBJ2-1; 7 bases agree with TRBD2. The CDR3 is 17 residues long. Germline CDR1 reads SQVTM; CDR2 reads ANQGSEA. The J segment lost 10 bases and the V segment lost 0 bases, leaving 18 bases of the junction unmatched. The CDR3 DNA reads TGCAGCGTTGAAGATTTGGGGAGGGTAGCGGGTCGTGAGGAGCAGTTCTTC. Its translation: CSVEDLGRVAGREEQFF.

A single count supports this clone. The chain has TRBV28 and TRBJ1-1; no reliable D call. V lost 6 bases to trimming and J lost 8 bases, with 19 bases between them. CDR3 length equals 14 residues. Germline V gene lookup returns CDR1 MDHEN and CDR2 SYDVKM. The CDR3 sequence: CASRPGTDEREAFF. The CDR3 region has the DNA TGTGCCAGCAGACCAGGTACGGATGAACGCGAAGCTTTCTTT. The variable domain in full, with the rest retrieved from reference TRBV28 and TRBJ1-1, is DVKVTQSSRYLVKRTGEKVFLECVQDMDHENMFWYRQDPGLGLRLIYFSYDVKMKEKGDIPEGYSVSREKKERFSLILESASTNQTSMYLCASRPGTDEREAFFGQGTRLTVV.

The gene calls are TRBV28 and TRBJ2-5, with 16 bases matching TRBD2. The V gene's germline CDR1 is MDHEN and CDR2 SYDVKM. The CDR3 extends over 17 amino acids. Trimming took 6 bases from V and 2 from J; bases not matched to a gene: 6. The CDR3 nucleotides read TGTGCCAGCAGCCGACCGGGACTAGCGGGAGGGCAAGAGACCCAGTACTTC. It codes for CASSRPGLAGGQETQYF.

This chain links TRBV19 with TRBJ2-1, with 10 bases lining up with TRBD2. The CDR3 covers 16 residues. J lost 7 bases, V lost 5 bases, and 11 bases had no gene match. Germline V CDR1 and CDR2: LNHDA, SQIVND (reference sequence). CDR3 amino acids: CASSLLAGSFRNEQFF. The DNA for the CDR3 is TGTGCCAGTAGTCTACTAGCGGGGTCATTTAGGAATGAGCAGTTCTTC.

The genes are TRBV6-1 and TRBJ2-7, with D uncertain. Germline values: CDR1 MNHNS, CDR2 SASEGT. The V gene lost 1 base and the J gene lost 2 bases, with 9 bases spanning the gap. This CDR3 is built from 14 residues. CDR3 sequence (DNA): TGTGCCAGCAGTGAAGTCCGGTTTACCTACGAGCAGTACTTC. The encoded protein is CASSEVRFTYEQYF.

The chain couples TRBV14 to TRBJ1-2; D unresolved. This CDR3 comprises 15 residues. Germline CDR1 reads SGHDN; CDR2 reads FVKESK. V was trimmed by 0 bases and J by 3 bases, leaving 11 bases between them. The CDR3 loop is CASSQDIARDYGYTF. CDR3 coding DNA: TGTGCCAGCAGCCAAGACATAGCGCGGGACTATGGCTACACCTTC.

The CDR3 sequence is CASSKGQDLNEQFF. The CDR3 DNA reads TGTGCCAGTAGTAAGGGACAGGACCTCAATGAGCAGTTCTTC. The V and J genes are TRBV19 and TRBJ2-1; 8 bases map to TRBD1. This CDR3 is 14 amino acids long. Per germline, CDR1 LNHDA and CDR2 SQIVND (reference sequence). Unmatched junction bases numbered 5, after V lost 4 bases and J lost 6 bases.

The chain uses TRBV27 and TRBJ2-1, with 7 bases matching TRBD2. The CDR3 contains 20 residues. With V trimmed by 3 bases and J by 0 bases, 17 bases remained unmatched. From germline, CDR1 is MNHEY and CDR2 SMNVEV (reference sequence). The CDR3 bases are TGTGCCAGCAGTTTTCGGCCTGAGACTAGCTCATTACTCTCCTACAATGAGCAGTTCTTC. This gives the protein CASSFRPETSSLLSYNEQFF.

The table lists this clone with a few counts. The chain links TRBV6-1 to TRBJ2-7, with D possibly matching TRBD1 (6 bases). The CDR3 is made up of 14 amino acids. Trimming removed 6 bases from V and 3 bases from J, with 15 bases in between. From germline, CDR1 is MNHNS and CDR2 SASEGT. In DNA, the CDR3 is TGTGCCAGCAGGCCGGGACAAACCCTCTACGAGCAGTACTTC. Protein product: CASRPGQTLYEQYF.

CDR3 residues: CASSQDPGGEQFF. DNA of the CDR3: TGCGCCAGCAGCCAAGACCCCGGGGGTGAGCAGTTCTTC. V usage is TRBV4-1 and J usage is TRBJ2-1; possibly TRBD2 for D (6 bases). This CDR3 region has 13 residues. Germline V gene sequence: CDR1 MGHRA, CDR2 YSYEKL. Trimming cost V 0 bases and J 9 bases, with 9 bases left between them.

The chain combines TRBV5-1 with TRBJ1-1, with D possibly matching TRBD1 (5 bases). The CDR3 loop spans 15 amino acids. Germline CDR1 reads SGHRS; CDR2 reads YFSETQ. Trimming left V 4 bases short and J 10 bases short, with 23 bases between. The CDR3, as DNA: TGCGCCAGCAGCCCTCGAGAGAGTCAGGGTCTGGGAGCTTTCTTT. Translated: CASSPRESQGLGAFF.

The chain carries TRBV5-8 and TRBJ2-3, with 8 positions matching TRBD2. The CDR3 has 17 amino acids. Looked up from germline, CDR1 is SGHTS and CDR2 is YDEGEE. The V segment lost 9 bases and the J segment 3 bases; nucleotides outside the gene matches: 18. The CDR3 sequence: CATFTGTGGPGTDTQYF. The CDR3 nucleotides read TGTGCCACTTTCACCGGGACGGGAGGGCCGGGGACAGATACGCAGTATTTT.

This rearrangement joins TRBV5-1 to TRBJ2-7, with D maybe TRBD2 (6 bases). Germline CDR1 reads SGHRS; CDR2 reads YFSETQ. This CDR3 spans 15 amino acids. The germline V and J ends were trimmed by 4 bases and 7 bases, with 21 bases remaining between them. CDR3 coding DNA: TGCGCCAGCAGCCCGGGAGAGCTCAGAAGGGGAGAGCAGTACTTC. It specifies CASSPGELRRGEQYF.